This T cell receptor beta chain was obtained from a study of OX40 agonist ivuxolimab in advanced cancers. Whole-study context: The dose of intravenous ivuxolimab that patients received every 2 weeks ranged from 0.01 to 10 mg/kg. Melanoma, hepatocellular carcinoma, head and neck or renal cell cancer occurred in dose-escalation patients.

Some clones are missing from TCRdb's copy, which holds only in-frame ones; the method was immunoSEQ multiplex PCR. The repertoire has approximately 70,000 clones, approximately 90% of them found once; the top ten carry 0.44%. The CDR3 is 12 amino acids. Between the trimmed V and J ends, which lost 4 bases and 1 base, there was a span of 4 bases. Germline CDR1 is SQVTM and CDR2 is ANQGSEA. The chain recombines TRBV29-1 with TRBJ2-2; D call uncertain. The sequence derives from an adult with an advanced solid tumor such as melanoma, head and neck, liver or kidney cancer. This specimen was CD4+ or CD8+ T cells sorted from blood, taken in a trial of the OX40 agonist ivuxolimab. The CDR3 DNA reads TGCAGCGTTGCCCAGAACACCGGGGAGCTGTTTTTT. It specifies CSVAQNTGELFF.